This entry lists 18 T cell receptor beta chains sequenced from one sample in a study of T cell clones after liver transplantation. Profiled with immunoSEQ multiplex PCR; TCRdb holds only in-frame clones, not every one. The sample lists fewer than 85,000 clones, 75% to 90% seen once, with 0.65% to 0.85% in the top ten. Material: CD4+ T cells from blood, obtained 12 months after liver transplant. The receptors here all came from a human patient who received a liver transplant. The graft donor may be the source of some T cells.

This clone was counted a few times. The gene calls are TRBV5-1 and TRBJ2-7, with 7 positions matching TRBD2. This CDR3 contains 15 residues. J was trimmed by 5 bases and V by 4 bases; bases with no gene match: 12. Per germline, CDR1 SGHRS and CDR2 YFSETQ. CDR3 sequence reads: CASSRGGEGSHEQYF. CDR3 nucleotide sequence: TGCGCCAGCAGCCGGGGTGGGGAGGGGTCCCACGAGCAGTACTTC. The whole variable domain, filled in from reference TRBV5-1 and TRBJ2-7, reads KAGVTQTPRYLIKTRGQQVTLSCSPISGHRSVSWYQQTPGQGLQFLFEYFSETQRNKGNFPGRFSGRQFSNSRSEMNVSTLELGDSALYLCASSRGGEGSHEQYFGPGTRLTVT.

The DNA for the CDR3 is TGCAGCGTCGGACAGGTCTACGAGCAGTACTTC. Translating it yields CSVGQVYEQYF. V and J are TRBV29-1 and TRBJ2-7; TRBD1 matches 7 bases. The CDR3 is 11 residues long. V trimming: 6 bases; J trimming: 3 bases; junction bases outside the gene matches: 2. Germline V gene sequence: CDR1 SQVTM, CDR2 ANQGSEA.

The rearrangement uses TRBV18 and TRBJ1-1; 7 bases match TRBD1. Trimming cost V 6 bases and J 1 base; bases outside gene matches: 8. The CDR3 runs to 15 residues. Germline V gene data show CDR1 as KGHSH and CDR2 as LQKENI. The CDR3 reads CASSRATGKNTEAFF. DNA for the CDR3: TGTGCCAGCTCCCGAGCGACAGGGAAGAACACTGAAGCTTTCTTT.

This chain joins TRBV18 and TRBJ1-3; D gene ambiguous. CDR3 length: 14 amino acids. Per germline, CDR1 KGHSH and CDR2 LQKENI. The germline V and J ends were trimmed by 0 bases and 3 bases, with 6 bases remaining between them. The DNA for the CDR3 is TGTGCCAGCTCACCACCGTCTTTTGGAAACACCATATATTTT. Translating gives CASSPPSFGNTIYF.

The J gene is TRBJ2-1, the V gene TRBV19, with 8 bases identical to TRBD1. Losses at the gene ends were 0 bases for V and 7 bases for J; bases not matched to a gene: 14. CDR1 and CDR2 from the germline V gene are LNHDA and SQIVND (reference sequence). CDR3 length: 18 residues. CDR3 sequence (DNA): TGTGCCAGTAGTATAGATGCCCCGTGGCAGGGGGCCGGGAATGAGCAGTTCTTC. Its translation: CASSIDAPWQGAGNEQFF.

The chain carries TRBV5-6 and TRBJ1-2; unclear D gene. The germline V gene has CDR1 SGHDT and CDR2 YYEEEE. Trimming cost V 2 bases and J 5 bases, with 13 bases left between them. This CDR3 has 14 residues. The CDR3 nucleotides read TGTGCCAGCAGCTTAGGCCGGATACTTTATGGCTACACCTTC. It encodes CASSLGRILYGYTF.

The gene calls are TRBV4-1 and TRBJ1-5, with D possibly being TRBD1 (6 bases). This CDR3 has 15 residues. The V end lost 5 bases, the J end lost 6 bases, and 17 bases lay between the germline ends. Germline V gene lookup returns CDR1 MGHRA and CDR2 YSYEKL. Here the CDR3 reads CASSEPLRGRQPQHF. The CDR3 DNA sequence: TGCGCCAGCAGCGAACCGCTCAGGGGCCGTCAGCCCCAGCATTTT.

The rearrangement joins TRBV29-1 to TRBJ2-2; D possibly uses TRBD1 or TRBD2 (5 bases each). CDR1 and CDR2 (germline): SQVTM, ANQGSEA. V was shortened by 3 bases and J by 7 bases, with 15 bases between the two germline ends. The CDR3 covers 14 residues. The CDR3 reads CSVDLWEQGGELFF. CDR3 coding DNA: TGCAGCGTTGACTTATGGGAGCAGGGCGGGGAGCTGTTTTTT.

The V and J genes are TRBV5-1 and TRBJ2-7, with a weak D call TRBD1 (6 bases). The CDR3 contains 14 residues. V lost 4 bases and J 2 bases, leaving 13 bases between the germline ends. CDR1 is SGHRS, CDR2 YFSETQ, per germline. CDR3 protein: CASSLGQRAYEQYF. CDR3 nucleotides: TGCGCCAGCAGCCTCGGACAGAGAGCCTACGAGCAGTACTTC.

In this sample, this clone turned up a few times. This CDR3 is CASSSLRGGRAGETQYF. The DNA for the CDR3 is TGTGCCAGCAGCTCTTTACGTGGCGGGAGGGCCGGGGAGACCCAGTACTTC. This chain joins TRBV7-2 and TRBJ2-5; 9 bases agree with TRBD2. Looked up from germline, CDR1 is SGHTA and CDR2 is FQGNSA. The length of the CDR3 is 17 residues. J gave up 5 bases and V 4 bases, and 14 bases lay outside the gene matches.

V usage is TRBV7-8 and J usage is TRBJ2-7; D is unresolved. This CDR3 spans 15 amino acids. Germline V CDR1 and CDR2: SGHVS, FQNEAQ. Deletions cut 1 base from V and 5 bases from J, with 15 bases between. The CDR3 sequence: CASSLVGSNLDEQYF. The CDR3 DNA reads as TGTGCCAGCAGCTTAGTAGGGTCCAATTTGGACGAGCAGTACTTC.

The V call is TRBV29-1, the J call TRBJ1-4, with a possible D match to TRBD1 (5 bases). Looked up from germline, CDR1 is SQVTM and CDR2 is ANQGSEA. The CDR3 length is 12 residues. DNA of the CDR3: TGCAGTGCCACGGGACCAGATGAAAAACTGTTTTTT. This codes for CSATGPDEKLFF.

The chain is built from TRBV2 and TRBJ2-2, with D tentatively TRBD1 (6 bases). The CDR3 runs 14 residues. In germline, CDR1 is SNHLY, CDR2 FYNNEI. V shed 5 bases and J shed 6 bases, with 13 bases lying between them. CDR3 bases: TGTGCCAGCAGTCGCTACAGGGATTCCGGGGAGCTGTTTTTT. Encoded protein: CASSRYRDSGELFF.

The CDR3 protein is CASSSLGTSGRRETQYF. In DNA form, the CDR3 reads TGTGCCAGCAGTTCCCTGGGGACTAGCGGGAGAAGGGAGACCCAGTACTTC. This sequence joins TRBV28 and TRBJ2-5; the match to TRBD2 covers 14 bases. This CDR3 contains 17 residues. The germline V gene encodes CDR1 MDHEN and CDR2 SYDVKM. J lost 5 bases, V lost 4 bases, and 9 bases had no gene match.

The count of this clone is one. J is TRBJ2-5 and V is TRBV28, with D unclear. The CDR3 loop spans 12 amino acids. Germline V CDR1 and CDR2: MDHEN, SYDVKM. The V gene lost 4 bases and the J gene lost 4 bases, with 7 bases spanning the gap. The CDR3 is CASSSGGETQYF. Written as DNA, the CDR3 is TGTGCCAGCAGTTCGGGTGGAGAGACCCAGTACTTC.

The chain joins TRBV14 to TRBJ1-4, with 8 bases aligning to TRBD1. With 4 bases clipped from V and 5 bases from J, the junction kept 6 bases outside the gene matches. CDR1 and CDR2 from the germline V gene are SGHDN and FVKESK. The CDR3 spans 15 residues. Written as DNA, the CDR3 is TGTGCCAGCAGCCGCGACAGGGGTCCAAATGAAAAACTGTTTTTT. Its protein product is CASSRDRGPNEKLFF. The variable domain in full, with the rest retrieved from reference TRBV14 and TRBJ1-4, is EAGVTQFPSHSVIEKGQTVTLRCDPISGHDNLYWYRRVMGKEIKFLLHFVKESKQDESGMPNNRFLAERTGGTYSTLKVQPAELEDSGVYFCASSRDRGPNEKLFFGSGTQLSVL.

The chain joins TRBV7-9 to TRBJ2-7; D is possibly TRBD2 (6 bases). The V end lost 6 bases, the J end lost 6 bases, and 15 bases lay between the germline ends. The CDR3 is made up of 13 amino acids. Germline CDR1 reads SEHNR; CDR2 reads FQNEAQ (reference sequence). The CDR3 region has the DNA TGTGCCAGCAGTCTAGAGGAGGGACTCGAGCAGTACTTC. Protein sequence: CASSLEEGLEQYF.

J is TRBJ2-3 and V is TRBV9; D tentatively fits TRBD1 or TRBD2 (5 bases each). V was clipped by 6 bases and J by 7 bases, with 15 bases between them. This CDR3 has 13 residues. Germline lookup yields CDR1 SGDLS and CDR2 YYNGEE. CDR3 bases: TGTGCCAGCACCCGGGACGGAAGAAATACGCAGTATTTT. The encoded protein is CASTRDGRNTQYF.